This TCR beta chain originates from a study of CD8+CD57+ T cells in acquired aplastic anemia. Profiling that covered TCR beta VDJ and CDR3 relied on genomic DNA as its template. TCRdb processed the reads anew with MiXCR; each CDR3 protein has one entry. The sample holds 150,000 to 160,000 distinct CDR3 sequences, about 48% seen once. The sequenced patients had an expansion of CD8+CD57+ cells seen by flow cytometry. Input material: sorted CD4+, CD8+, or CD8+CD57+ T cells (not recorded which) from PBMCs. The clonotype originates from a human donor with aplastic anemia.

The CDR3, as DNA: TGTGCCAGCAGCCCTGTCGCTGTAAGGGGTCAAGAGACCCAGTACTTC. Residues: CASSPVAVRGQETQYF. This chain joins TRBV5-8 and TRBJ2-5, with D possibly TRBD1 on 5 matching bases. Trimming stripped 4 bases from V and 2 bases from J, with 18 bases between. This CDR3 spans 16 amino acids. CDR1 is SGHTS and CDR2 is YDEGEE in the germline V gene.